This T cell receptor (beta chain) comes out of a study of T cell responses to AZD1222 COVID-19 vaccine. Findings and limits, study-wide: Following two doses of AZD1222, Spike-specific TCR breadth and depth rose. Most donors were white British and more were female, and clonal diversity was possibly underestimated. Regions left unmutated in variants are reportedly the target of nearly half of spike-specific TCRs.

TCRdb's table, derived via immunoSEQ multiplex PCR, lists solely in-frame clones and lacks some. The data hold 95,000 to 110,000 clones, with about 90% observed a single time. On this clone: No antigen is known for it.

Pooling of second doses given at about 4 or about 12 weeks was done. The sequence was collected from an adult who received the AZD1222 COVID-19 vaccine. The sequenced sample was peripheral blood, obtained 28 days after the second AZD1222 dose.

The CDR3 region is CASSASGAYGYTF. CDR3 bases: TGTGCCAGCAGTGCATCAGGGGCCTATGGCTACACCTTC. The chain couples TRBV2 to TRBJ1-2; tentative D call: TRBD1 (6 bases). This CDR3 is built from 13 residues. CDR1 is SNHLY and CDR2 is FYNNEI in the germline V gene. The V end lost 4 bases, the J end lost 4 bases, and 10 bases lay between the germline ends.